A single sample gave rise to the 20 T cell receptor beta chains below, sequenced in a study of blood T cells in healthy people across ages. For the second PCR, which ran for roughly 7 to 11 cycles, a sample-barcoded 5' primer and a J-beta primer mix were used. MiXCR, run by TCRdb on the 5' RACE reads, gives a single entry per CDR3 protein. The table has roughly 700,000 distinct CDR3 sequences, more than 40% seen once. The material sequenced was blood. The receptor set was obtained from an older woman in good health.

This clonotype was detected a few times. V and J are TRBV28 and TRBJ2-1, with TRBD2 matching over 7 bases. With 6 bases clipped from V and 6 bases from J, the junction kept 8 bases outside the gene matches. This CDR3 region has 14 residues. Germline V lookup: CDR1 MDHEN, CDR2 SYDVKM. Written as DNA, the CDR3 is TGTGCCAGCAGGCCGACTGGGACTATCAATGAGCAGTTCTTC. Translating gives CASRPTGTINEQFF.

This rearrangement joins TRBV6-5 to TRBJ2-7, with 11 nucleotides matching TRBD1. Judging by the DNA end, TRBJ2-5 fits better; the J call may be wrong. This CDR3 spans 13 amino acids. Germline V gives CDR1 MNHEY, CDR2 SVGAGI. The CDR3 region is CASGTGGLKTQYF. DNA of the CDR3: TGTGCCAGCGGGACAGGGGGTTTGAAGACCCAGTACTTC.

The chain uses TRBV20-1 and TRBJ2-5; D is undetermined. Germline values: CDR1 DFQATT, CDR2 SNEGSKA (reference sequence). The CDR3 length is 14 residues. V lost 1 base to trimming and J lost 0 bases, with 9 bases between them. This chain's CDR3 is CSARGRGYQETQYF. CDR3 DNA sequence: TGCAGTGCTAGAGGGCGTGGATACCAAGAGACCCAGTACTTC.

V usage is TRBV3-1 and J usage is TRBJ2-2, with a possible D match to TRBD2 (6 bases). There are 15 residues in the CDR3. V was pared by 4 bases and J by 2 bases, with 11 bases between. CDR1 is LGHDT, CDR2 YNNKEL, per germline (reference sequence). The CDR3 DNA reads as TGTGCCAGCAGCCGACTAGGAAGTAACACCGGGGAGCTGTTTTTT. The encoded protein is CASSRLGSNTGELFF.

The chain joins TRBV3-1 to TRBJ2-7, with a weak D call TRBD2 (6 bases). There are 15 residues in the CDR3. Deletions cut 4 bases from V and 3 bases from J, with 16 bases between. Germline-derived CDR1 and CDR2 are LGHDT and YNNKEL (reference sequence). CDR3 residues: CASSPSGEGFYEQYF. For the CDR3, the DNA is TGTGCCAGCAGCCCGTCGGGGGAAGGCTTCTACGAGCAGTACTTC.

On this clonotype: The junction does not match germline at one end; this may be a read error. The rearrangement uses TRBV5-1 and TRBJ2-2, with D possibly TRBD1 on 5 matching bases. There are 15 residues in the CDR3. Germline loops: CDR1 SGHRS, CDR2 YFSETQ. The DNA for the CDR3 is TGCGCCAGCGGCTTGGGGCCAGCTAACACCGGGGAGCTGTTTTTT. Translated, it gives CASGLGPANTGELFF. The full variable domain, in which reference TRBV5-1 and TRBJ2-2 provide the parts outside the CDR3, is KAGVTQTPRYLIKTRGQQVTLSCSPISGHRSVSWYQQTPGQGLQFLFEYFSETQRNKGNFPGRFSGRQFSNSRSEMNVSTLELGDSALYLCASGLGPANTGELFFGEGSRLTVL.

There are a few counts of this clonotype. The J gene is TRBJ1-1, the V gene TRBV7-9; D gene uncertain. The CDR3 is 13 amino acids. Deletions cut 5 bases from V and 2 bases from J, with 9 bases between. CDR1 is SEHNR, CDR2 FQNEAQ, per germline (reference sequence). The CDR3 DNA follows: TGTGCCAGCAGCCTTCAGGCAAACACTGAAGCTTTCTTT. Encoded protein: CASSLQANTEAFF.

V and J are TRBV4-2 and TRBJ2-1, with 12 bases fitting TRBD2. The CDR3 is made up of 15 amino acids. The V gene end was trimmed by 8 bases and the J gene end by 3 bases; junction bases not matched to a gene: 5. Germline CDR1 LGHNA, CDR2 YNFKEQ. For the CDR3, the DNA is TGTGCCAGCGATTCGACTAGCGGGAGCTACAATGAGCAGTTCTTC. Translating it yields CASDSTSGSYNEQFF.

This clonotype was observed a handful of times. The chain uses TRBV29-1 and TRBJ1-1; 7 bases align to TRBD1. Germline trimming cut 6 bases from V and 4 bases from J; bases unmatched to any gene: 8. This CDR3 is 13 amino acids long. Germline-derived CDR1 and CDR2 are SQVTM and ANQGSEA. CDR3 loop: CSVRGTVSTEAFF. Here the CDR3 DNA reads TGCAGCGTGAGGGGGACAGTGAGCACTGAAGCTTTCTTT.

This clonotype was detected a few times. The chain uses TRBV4-3 and TRBJ2-4, with a weak D call TRBD2 (6 bases). The J call is in doubt because the DNA end fits TRBJ2-7 better. The CDR3 consists of 14 residues. Germline-derived CDR1 and CDR2 are LGHNA and YSLEER. The CDR3 DNA reads as TGCGCCAGCAGCCGGGAGGTAGACAGATACGAGCAGTACTTC. This gives the protein CASSREVDRYEQYF.

Many counts were recorded for this clonotype. The chain links TRBV20-1 to TRBJ2-1; 11 nucleotides line up with TRBD1. This CDR3 has 15 residues. Trimming took 0 bases from V and 5 from J; bases not matched to a gene: 3. The germline V gene has CDR1 DFQATT and CDR2 SNEGSKA (reference sequence). This CDR3 reads CSARDRTGGNNEQFF. For the CDR3, the DNA is TGCAGTGCTAGAGACCGGACAGGGGGCAACAATGAGCAGTTCTTC.

The V and J genes are TRBV5-1 and TRBJ2-7; 7 bases map to TRBD1. The last part of the DNA fits TRBJ2-5 better; the J call may be wrong. Germline V lookup: CDR1 SGHRS, CDR2 YFSETQ. There are 13 residues in the CDR3. This CDR3 is CASSMGQRETQYF. DNA of the CDR3: TGCGCCAGCAGCATGGGACAGAGAGAGACCCAGTACTTC.

This clonotype was counted a few times. The rearrangement links TRBV28 to TRBJ2-3, with D possibly TRBD2 on 6 matching bases. The CDR3 is 14 amino acids. Germline CDR1 and CDR2: MDHEN and SYDVKM. The V and J ends lost 8 bases and 1 base respectively, with 13 bases between them. The CDR3 protein is CASLRRDGTDTQYF. CDR3 coding DNA: TGTGCCAGCTTACGGCGGGACGGCACAGATACGCAGTATTTT.

This rearrangement joins TRBV12-3 or TRBV12-4 to TRBJ2-1, with D perhaps matching TRBD1 (6 bases). V was cut by 1 base and J by 9 bases, with 13 bases left in between. The CDR3 extends over 14 amino acids. CDR3 bases: TGTGCCAGCAGTTTAGGTCATAGCAGGGGTGAGCAGTTCTTC. It translates to CASSLGHSRGEQFF.

This chain uses TRBV11-2 with TRBJ2-1, with 9 nucleotides matching TRBD1. This CDR3 spans 15 amino acids. With V trimmed by 5 bases and J by 5 bases, 7 bases remained unmatched. Germline-derived CDR1 and CDR2 are SGHAT and FQNNGV. The CDR3 nucleotides are TGTGCCAGCAGCCCCACAGGGGGCGAAAACAATGAGCAGTTCTTC. As protein: CASSPTGGENNEQFF.

This clonotype was counted only a few times. The chain uses TRBV3-1 and TRBJ2-7; maybe TRBD2 (6 bases). Germline CDR1 and CDR2: LGHDT and YNNKEL (reference sequence). The CDR3 runs to 14 residues. Trimming left V 6 bases short and J 5 bases short, with 17 bases between. Here the CDR3 reads CASSRAGTPNEQYF. The DNA of the CDR3 is TGTGCCAGCAGTCGCGCCGGGACTCCTAACGAGCAGTACTTC.

This rearrangement joins TRBV5-6 to TRBJ2-1; 8 bases agree with TRBD1. CDR3 size: 15 residues. The germline gives CDR1 SGHDT, CDR2 YYEEEE. Trimming took 5 bases from V and 7 from J; bases not matched to a gene: 11. CDR3 loop: CASSLQGQGRNEQFF. Written as DNA, the CDR3 is TGTGCCAGCAGTTTGCAAGGACAGGGTAGAAATGAGCAGTTCTTC.

Turning to this clonotype: One junction end does not reproduce the germline sequence, and a read error may be involved. J is TRBJ2-3 and V is TRBV14; 8 nucleotides agree with TRBD2. CDR1 is SGHDN, CDR2 FVKESK, per germline. CDR3 length: 13 amino acids. CDR3 protein: CASSPQRETTRYF. The CDR3 DNA is TGTGCCAGCAGCCCCCAGCGGGAGACTACGCGGTATTTT.

This clonotype has a count of ten or more. The V call is TRBV20-1, the J call TRBJ2-5; 10 positions agree with TRBD2. The ends lost 1 base at V and 0 bases at J; junction bases unmatched: 8. Germline V gene lookup returns CDR1 DFQATT and CDR2 SNEGSKA (reference sequence). The CDR3 is made up of 17 amino acids. This CDR3 is CSARALRAGGDQETQYF. The CDR3 region has the DNA TGCAGTGCTAGAGCCCTCCGAGCGGGAGGGGACCAAGAGACCCAGTACTTC.

This clonotype was detected a few times. The V and J genes are TRBV6-5 and TRBJ2-7, with 13 nucleotides matching TRBD2. The CDR3 runs to 15 residues. V shed 5 bases and J 2 bases; nucleotides not matched to a gene: 3. Germline V gene lookup returns CDR1 MNHEY and CDR2 SVGAGI. The CDR3: CASSRTSGSTYEQYF. Here the CDR3 DNA reads TGTGCCAGCAGTCGGACTAGCGGGAGCACCTACGAGCAGTACTTC.